This TCR beta chain was identified in a study of blood T cell repertoires in COVID-19 (dated by TCRdb to 2020 to 2021). Broadly, across the study: The collaborator samples originated in the United States, Italy and Spain and spanned the acute and convalescent phases of COVID-19. The material from the prospective study consisted of cDNA or gDNA derived from T cells, B-cell-depleted T cells, or PBMCs. Subjects who had been exposed to COVID-19, were actively infected with it, or had recovered from it provided the deeply sampled blood TCRbeta repertoires that made up the dataset. The repertoires were made available in a free public database intended to serve as a resource for research on the immune response to SARS-CoV-2. Samples came from the ongoing ImmuneRACE study (first 160 participants) plus 1,254 subjects from 6 global collaborators. Nearly every sample came with metadata listing a de-identified subject ID, COVID-19 status, age in years and sex. Where available, HLA class I and class II types were taken from metadata supplied by the sample provider and were not determined by assay-based typing.

Collaborating institutions collected whole blood in K2EDTA tubes following their own protocols. For TCRbeta analysis, collaborator samples were shipped as frozen whole blood, as isolated PBMCs, or as DNA extracted from either sample type. About this clone itself: It has no known antigen specificity. No much larger clone exists at a distance of one base, and base qualities are not known.

Spanning cysteine to phenylalanine, the CDR3 consists of 16 amino acids. CDR3 DNA is the only sequence kept; it has 48 bases, read in frame from the first base. Per the germline V gene, SGHRS is the CDR1 and YFSETQ is the CDR2. V is shortened by 0 bases, J by 0 bases, and the region joining them spans 11 bases. General findings and caveats noted by the study authors: The quantity of clinical and demographic metadata differed by source and by participant and was supplied without curation.

TCRbeta CDR3 regions were amplified from genomic DNA by means of the immunoSEQ Assay, a bias-controlled multiplex PCR. The authors' pipeline ran thus. Nucleated cell counts per sample were estimated from amplification of reference gene primers within the assay. To quantify the absolute abundance of each unique TCRbeta CDR3 rearrangement, sequence reads were collapsed and filtered. For each sample, productive Simpson clonality was calculated as the square root of Simpson's diversity index across productive rearrangements. In TCRdb, the immuneACCESS table is reduced to in-frame sequences with V and J assigned. These tables do not hold every clone; where another copy was compared, an unresolved V gene accounts for under half, and the others remain unexplained. V and J calls plus clone size are reproduced from that table; the DNA served to infer D and trimming. The sample table contains some 250,000 clones; only one count was recorded for around 90% of them. About 0.7% of the sample is held by the ten biggest clonotypes.

Sequenced material: peripheral blood. The rearranged segments are TRBV5-1 and TRBJ2-3; perhaps TRBD2 is the D gene, with 5 bases matching. This receptor was identified in a human donor in a cohort sampled during active COVID-19. The nucleotide sequence is TGCGCCAGCAGCTTGGCCTCAATAGCGAGCACAGATACGCAGTATTTT. This sequence encodes CASSLASIASTDTQYF.